Below are 23 T cell receptor beta chains sequenced from a single sample in a study of cytomegalovirus exposure and HLA in healthy donors. The PCR employed 60 Vbeta primers together with 13 Jbeta primers. TCRdb keeps only in-frame clones here, not all; method: immunoSEQ multiplex PCR. The sample contains about 120,000 clones, around 62% of which appear only once. The sequencing input was PBMCs. The receptors derive from a woman aged 40 to 49 in good health and CMV-seropositive.

The rearrangement uses TRBV19 and TRBJ1-2; D perhaps matches TRBD1 (6 bases). V dropped 6 bases and J dropped 0 bases, with 14 bases sitting between them. The CDR3 is 15 residues long. The V gene's germline CDR1 is LNHDA and CDR2 SQIVND (reference sequence). The CDR3 spells CASSYRAPANYGYTF. The CDR3 nucleotides are TGTGCCAGTAGCTACAGGGCCCCCGCTAACTATGGCTACACCTTC.

The chain couples TRBV5-1 to TRBJ2-1; D is possibly TRBD2 (5 bases). CDR1 is SGHRS and CDR2 is YFSETQ in the germline V gene. The CDR3 runs to 16 residues. V was pared by 1 base and J by 0 bases, with 11 bases between. The CDR3 sequence is CASSLRAGSSYNEQFF. For the CDR3, the DNA is TGCGCCAGCAGCTTGAGGGCGGGCAGCTCCTACAATGAGCAGTTCTTC.

This chain links TRBV15 with TRBJ1-2; 8 nucleotides line up with TRBD1. V shed 1 base and J 4 bases; nucleotides not matched to a gene: 2. CDR3 length: 14 amino acids. The germline V gene encodes CDR1 LNHNV and CDR2 YYDKDF (reference sequence). The CDR3 DNA sequence: TGTGCCACCAGCAGAGGACAGGGGCCCTATGGCTACACCTTC. Its protein is CATSRGQGPYGYTF.

J is TRBJ2-5 and V is TRBV7-2; 9 positions agree with TRBD2. Trimming removed 5 bases from V and 5 bases from J; junction bases left unmatched: 9. The CDR3 contains 15 residues. Per the germline V gene, CDR1 is SGHTA and CDR2 is FQGNSA. The CDR3 DNA reads as TGTGCCAGCAGCCCCGTAGCGGGAGAATGGGAGACCCAGTACTTC. Residues: CASSPVAGEWETQYF.

The chain carries TRBV28 and TRBJ2-5; 9 nucleotides match TRBD1. J was trimmed by 4 bases and V by 6 bases; bases with no gene match: 9. Germline loops: CDR1 MDHEN, CDR2 SYDVKM. This CDR3 spans 15 amino acids. CDR3 protein: CASSLSLDRGETQYF. The CDR3 coding sequence is TGTGCCAGCAGCCTCTCACTGGACAGGGGAGAGACCCAGTACTTC.

The V and J genes are TRBV28 and TRBJ1-2; no firm D call. The CDR3 runs 14 residues. Deletions cut 7 bases from V and 3 bases from J, with 15 bases between. The germline CDR1 and CDR2 sequences are MDHEN and SYDVKM. The CDR3 DNA is TGTGCCAGCACCACTCCACGCTCGGACTATGGCTACACCTTC. As protein: CASTTPRSDYGYTF.

V is TRBV5-5 and J is TRBJ1-4; D possibly corresponds to TRBD1 (5 bases). The CDR3 covers 17 residues. Trimming cost V 0 bases and J 4 bases, with 16 bases left between them. Germline assignment: CDR1 SGHKS and CDR2 YYEKEE (reference sequence). Here the CDR3 DNA reads TGTGCCAGCAGCTTGGAAGGGCAGGGTCGAAGTAATGAAAAACTGTTTTTT. Protein product: CASSLEGQGRSNEKLFF.

This clone was seen a few times. The CDR3 loop is CASSSGTGVSNQPQHF. The DNA of the CDR3 is TGTGCCAGCAGCTCAGGGACAGGAGTTAGCAATCAGCCCCAGCATTTT. The J gene is TRBJ1-5, the V gene TRBV5-8; 8 nucleotides match TRBD1. The junction had 5 bases not matched to a gene; V was cut back by 3 bases and J by 0 bases. The germline V gene has CDR1 SGHTS and CDR2 YDEGEE. CDR3 length equals 16 residues.

J is TRBJ1-2 and V is TRBV27; D perhaps matches TRBD1 (5 bases). V was trimmed by 8 bases and J by 4 bases, leaving 11 bases between them. The CDR3 runs to 12 residues. Germline V gives CDR1 MNHEY, CDR2 SMNVEV (reference sequence). CDR3 sequence (DNA): TGTGCCAGCGGACAACACAGCTATGGCTACACCTTC. This translates into CASGQHSYGYTF.

To note about this clone: Other DNA sequences within the sample encode an identical CDR3. The CDR3 nucleotides read TGTGCCAGCAGTTACTCACTAGCGGGAGGCTACGAGCAGTACTTC. Protein product: CASSYSLAGGYEQYF. The genes are TRBV6-5 and TRBJ2-7, with 12 bases aligning to TRBD2. The CDR3 extends over 15 amino acids. The J segment lost 3 bases and the V segment lost 0 bases, leaving 0 bases of the junction unmatched. Germline assignment: CDR1 MNHEY and CDR2 SVGAGI.

The chain employs TRBV5-6 and TRBJ2-7, with 7 nucleotides matching TRBD1. V shed 0 bases and J 0 bases; nucleotides not matched to a gene: 9. This CDR3 region has 17 residues. Germline V gene lookup returns CDR1 SGHDT and CDR2 YYEEEE. CDR3: CASSLGALTGYSYEQYF. The CDR3 nucleotides are TGTGCCAGCAGCTTGGGGGCGTTGACAGGGTACTCCTACGAGCAGTACTTC.

The J gene is TRBJ2-2, the V gene TRBV28, with D perhaps TRBD1 (6 bases). V gave up 7 bases and J gave up 3 bases, with 15 bases separating them. The length of the CDR3 is 15 residues. Germline-derived CDR1 and CDR2 are MDHEN and SYDVKM. CDR3 nucleotides: TGTGCCAGCAAGGCTGGGGGCGCGGACACCGGGGAGCTGTTTTTT. Residues: CASKAGGADTGELFF. Full variable domain (outside the CDR3, taken from reference TRBV28 and TRBJ2-2): DVKVTQSSRYLVKRTGEKVFLECVQDMDHENMFWYRQDPGLGLRLIYFSYDVKMKEKGDIPEGYSVSREKKERFSLILESASTNQTSMYLCASKAGGADTGELFFGEGSRLTVL.

The CDR3 loop is CASSYSRSGDTEAFF. The CDR3 DNA is TGTGCCAGCAGTTACTCGCGGAGTGGAGACACTGAAGCTTTCTTT. The J gene is TRBJ1-1, the V gene TRBV6-5; the D is unclear. V lost 0 bases and J 3 bases, leaving 11 bases between the germline ends. The germline gives CDR1 MNHEY, CDR2 SVGAGI. The CDR3 contains 15 residues.

The chain carries TRBV25-1 and TRBJ1-5, with 9 nucleotides matching TRBD1. The V gene end was trimmed by 5 bases and the J gene end by 5 bases; junction bases not matched to a gene: 7. The CDR3 runs 15 residues. Looked up from germline, CDR1 is MGHDK and CDR2 is SYGVNS. The CDR3 loop is CASSPAGTGYQPQHF. The CDR3, as DNA: TGTGCCAGCAGTCCCGCCGGGACAGGGTATCAGCCCCAGCATTTT. The full variable domain, rest sourced from reference TRBV25-1 and TRBJ1-5, is EADIYQTPRYLVIGTGKKITLECSQTMGHDKMYWYQQDPGMELHLIHYSYGVNSTEKGDLSSESTVSRIRTEHFPLTLESARPSHTSQYLCASSPAGTGYQPQHFGDGTRLSIL.

This clone has a handful of counts. The J gene is TRBJ2-3, the V gene TRBV4-3, with TRBD2 as a possible D gene (6 bases). The CDR3 has 16 residues. V was pared by 1 base and J by 5 bases, with 16 bases between. The germline V gene has CDR1 LGHNA and CDR2 YSLEER. As DNA, the CDR3 is TGCGCCAGCAGCCAAGCGGCTACCCCGGGAGTAGATACGCAGTATTTT. Translation: CASSQAATPGVDTQYF.

The genes are TRBV27 and TRBJ1-5; possibly TRBD1 for D (5 bases). The CDR3 extends over 15 amino acids. In germline, CDR1 is MNHEY, CDR2 SMNVEV (reference sequence). The V and J ends lost 2 bases and 0 bases respectively, with 8 bases between them. CDR3 protein: CASSLHRNSNQPQHF. The CDR3 DNA follows: TGTGCCAGCAGTTTACACAGGAATAGCAATCAGCCCCAGCATTTT.

The chain uses TRBV29-1 and TRBJ2-3; TRBD2 matches at 9 bases. The V segment lost 7 bases and the J segment 0 bases; nucleotides outside the gene matches: 8. This CDR3 is built from 15 residues. The germline gives CDR1 SQVTM, CDR2 ANQGSEA. The CDR3 DNA follows: TGCAGCGCGGCTAGCGGGATTTCTAGCACAGATACGCAGTATTTT. Protein product: CSAASGISSTDTQYF.

The rearrangement joins TRBV2 to TRBJ2-3, with a tentative D call TRBD1 (6 bases). Germline V gene sequence: CDR1 SNHLY, CDR2 FYNNEI. The V end lost 4 bases, the J end lost 6 bases, and 11 bases lay between the germline ends. The CDR3 is 13 residues long. CDR3 loop: CASSVGGRDTQYF. The DNA of the CDR3 is TGTGCCAGCAGTGTAGGGGGAAGGGATACGCAGTATTTT.

The chain couples TRBV15 to TRBJ2-1; D is possibly TRBD2 (6 bases). CDR1 is LNHNV, CDR2 YYDKDF, per germline (reference sequence). Deletions cut 5 bases from V and 6 bases from J, with 17 bases between. The CDR3 extends over 15 amino acids. DNA for the CDR3: TGTGCCACCAGCGAAACTCCGGGAGCATCCAATGAGCAGTTCTTC. Protein sequence: CATSETPGASNEQFF.

The J gene is TRBJ2-1, the V gene TRBV11-3, with 9 positions matching TRBD2. The CDR3 consists of 15 residues. Germline V CDR1 and CDR2: SGHNT, YENEEA. With V trimmed by 3 bases and J by 5 bases, 5 bases remained unmatched. The CDR3 DNA is TGTGCCAGCAGCTTGAAGCTAGCGGGAAACAATGAGCAGTTCTTC. Protein product: CASSLKLAGNNEQFF. Looking up the rest from reference TRBV11-3 and TRBJ2-1 gives the full variable domain: EAGVVQSPRYKIIEKKQPVAFWCNPISGHNTLYWYLQNLGQGPELLIRYENEEAVDDSQLPKDRFSAERLKGVDSTLKIQPAELGDSAVYLCASSLKLAGNNEQFFGPGTRLTVL.

The chain links TRBV29-1 to TRBJ1-1; D unresolved. Between the trimmed V and J ends, which lost 6 bases and 0 bases, there was a span of 11 bases. The CDR3 loop spans 13 amino acids. Germline lookup yields CDR1 SQVTM and CDR2 ANQGSEA. In nucleotides, the CDR3 is TGCAGCGTGGGTGACGGGATGAACACTGAAGCTTTCTTT. This encodes CSVGDGMNTEAFF.

The rearrangement joins TRBV6-5 to TRBJ2-7; 7 bases match TRBD1. The J segment lost 2 bases and the V segment lost 3 bases, leaving 4 bases of the junction unmatched. The length of the CDR3 is 14 residues. Germline CDR1 MNHEY, CDR2 SVGAGI. Written as DNA, the CDR3 is TGTGCCAGCAGTTATTCGCAGGGGGCCTACGAGCAGTACTTC. This sequence encodes CASSYSQGAYEQYF.

CDR3 in amino acids: CASHGTGDGYTF. CDR3 nucleotides: TGTGCCAGCCATGGGACAGGAGATGGCTACACCTTC. This rearrangement joins TRBV19 to TRBJ1-2; 8 nucleotides line up with TRBD1. Germline assignment: CDR1 LNHDA and CDR2 SQIVND (reference sequence). The CDR3 runs to 12 residues. The V and J ends lost 9 bases and 6 bases, in that order; junction bases with no gene match: 6.